This passage covers 30 T cell receptor beta chains from one sample sequenced in a study of T cells in tuberculosis listed by TCRdb under 2018. The time point label for this specimen denotes: new active TB diagnosis, blood taken before or within 7 days of starting treatment. Libraries were constructed by the immunoSEQ multiplex PCR assay. The immuneACCESS repertoire file appears here via TCRdb, limited to in-frame rearrangements. These files lack a portion of the clones; in checked studies, under half of the deficit traces to unresolved V genes, and the cause of the others is not known. This sample holds about 30,000 clones; roughly 94% were observed only once. 6.8% of the sample belongs to the ten largest clones. The sequencing used PBMCs, collected at tuberculosis diagnosis. The receptors were sampled from an adult with tuberculosis.

This chain links TRBV25-1 with TRBJ2-7, with unresolved D. V was trimmed by 11 bases and J by 2 bases, leaving 22 bases between them. Germline CDR1 is MGHDK and CDR2 is SYGVNS. The CDR3 totals 15 residues. The CDR3 bases are TGTGCCTGTACCCCCGTTTGGGCAGTGGCCTACGAGCAGTACTTC. Translation: CACTPVWAVAYEQYF.

This rearrangement joins TRBV9 to TRBJ1-6; TRBD1 might be the D (6 bases). Trimming took 5 bases from V and 7 from J, leaving 19 bases between them. CDR1 is SGDLS, CDR2 YYNGEE, per germline. The CDR3 contains 16 residues. The chain's CDR3 is CASSRLGQGKNSPLHF. As DNA, the CDR3 is TGTGCCAGCAGTCGTCTTGGGCAGGGGAAAAATTCACCCCTCCACTTT.

The chain employs TRBV5-6 and TRBJ2-3, with 9 positions matching TRBD2. Germline CDR1 SGHDT, CDR2 YYEEEE. The CDR3 sequence is 15 residues long. The V gene end was trimmed by 4 bases and the J gene end by 2 bases; junction bases not matched to a gene: 5. The CDR3 protein is CASSLRGGLTDTQYF. Written as DNA, the CDR3 is TGTGCCAGCAGCCTGCGGGGGGGCCTCACAGATACGCAGTATTTT.

This clone has just one count. The chain links TRBV5-1 to TRBJ1-1; 7 bases are shared with TRBD1. CDR1 and CDR2 (germline): SGHRS, YFSETQ. The CDR3 length is 15 residues. The J segment lost 0 bases and the V segment lost 4 bases, leaving 6 bases of the junction unmatched. In nucleotides, the CDR3 is TGCGCCAGCAGCGTAGGACAGGTTATGAACACTGAAGCTTTCTTT. Protein: CASSVGQVMNTEAFF.

The V call is TRBV12-5, the J call TRBJ2-7; D gene unclear. Looked up from germline, CDR1 is LGHNT and CDR2 is FRNRAP. The CDR3 totals 14 residues. The germline V and J ends were trimmed by 6 bases and 2 bases, with 14 bases remaining between them. The CDR3 sequence is CASGPVMCTYEQYF. Written as DNA, the CDR3 is TGTGCTAGTGGCCCAGTGATGTGTACCTACGAGCAGTACTTC.

This chain links TRBV30 with TRBJ2-1; TRBD2 agrees at 10 bases. The CDR3 spans 14 residues. Trimming removed 5 bases from V and 2 bases from J; junction bases left unmatched: 3. Germline CDR1 GTSNPN, CDR2 SVGIG (reference sequence). The CDR3 reads CAWAGTSAYNEQFF. As DNA, the CDR3 is TGTGCCTGGGCCGGGACTAGCGCCTACAATGAGCAGTTCTTC.

This chain connects TRBV6-1 to TRBJ1-5; no firm D call. In germline, CDR1 is MNHNS, CDR2 SASEGT. CDR3 length equals 12 residues. V was shortened by 6 bases and J by 0 bases, with 3 bases between the two germline ends. The chain's CDR3 is CASRHSNQPQHF. CDR3 DNA: TGTGCCAGCAGACATAGCAATCAGCCCCAGCATTTT.

The rearrangement joins TRBV2 to TRBJ1-6, with D possibly matching TRBD1 (6 bases). Trimming took off 2 bases at V and 2 bases at J, with 10 bases between the two ends. Germline-derived CDR1 and CDR2 are SNHLY and FYNNEI. The CDR3 is made up of 16 amino acids. CDR3 bases: TGTGCCAGCAGTGAATTAGGGGGGGCCTATAATTCACCCCTCCACTTT. Translated: CASSELGGAYNSPLHF.

The rearrangement joins TRBV5-1 to TRBJ2-1; 8 bases fit TRBD2. Germline CDR1 is SGHRS and CDR2 is YFSETQ. V lost 1 base, J lost 4 bases, and 4 bases stayed unmatched. The CDR3 is made up of 15 amino acids. In DNA form, the CDR3 reads TGCGCCAGCAGCTTGTCCCCGGGAGGGTACAATGAGCAGTTCTTC. It translates to CASSLSPGGYNEQFF.

The gene calls are TRBV7-9 and TRBJ2-1; TRBD2 aligns across 10 bases. CDR1 and CDR2 (germline): SEHNR, FQNEAQ (reference sequence). The trim removed 5 bases at V and 15 bases at J, leaving 22 bases unmatched. The length of the CDR3 is 17 residues. CDR3 nucleotide sequence: TGTGCCAGCAGCCGCGACCCGGGACTAGCGATCAAGGGAGTTCCGTTCTTC. Its translation is CASSRDPGLAIKGVPFF.

The chain employs TRBV28 and TRBJ1-1; perhaps TRBD1 as D (6 bases). The V gene's germline CDR1 is MDHEN and CDR2 SYDVKM. The CDR3 has 13 residues. The germline V and J ends were trimmed by 2 bases and 5 bases, with 9 bases remaining between them. CDR3 in amino acids: CASSLPGVTEAFF. Here the CDR3 DNA reads TGTGCCAGCAGTTTACCAGGGGTGACTGAAGCTTTCTTT.

This chain links TRBV12-5 with TRBJ2-3; TRBD2 matches at 10 bases. This CDR3 spans 14 amino acids. The trim removed 6 bases at V and 3 bases at J, leaving 3 bases unmatched. The germline V gene has CDR1 LGHNT and CDR2 FRNRAP. The CDR3 DNA reads TGTGCTAGTGGGCGTAGCGGGGGGACAGATACGCAGTATTTT. Translation: CASGRSGGTDTQYF.

The chain is built from TRBV5-1 and TRBJ2-1; TRBD2 matches 12 bases. This CDR3 has 15 residues. The junction had 5 bases not matched to a gene; V was cut back by 3 bases and J by 7 bases. Germline CDR1 is SGHRS and CDR2 is YFSETQ. CDR3 in amino acids: CASSSRLAGGNEQFF. The CDR3 nucleotides read TGCGCCAGCAGCTCCCGGCTAGCGGGGGGGAATGAGCAGTTCTTC.

In its sample, this clone is medium-sized. The rearrangement joins TRBV2 to TRBJ1-5, with D possibly being TRBD1 (6 bases). The germline V gene encodes CDR1 SNHLY and CDR2 FYNNEI. CDR3 length: 15 amino acids. Trimming stripped 5 bases from V and 7 bases from J, with 18 bases between. CDR3 coding DNA: TGTGCCAGCAGTCTCGAGCAGGGGACCGGACAGCCCCAGCATTTT. Translating gives CASSLEQGTGQPQHF. The whole variable domain, remainder taken from reference TRBV2 and TRBJ1-5, is EPEVTQTPSHQVTQMGQEVILRCVPISNHLYFYWYRQILGQKVEFLVSFYNNEISEKSEIFDDQFSVERPDGSNFTLKIRSTKLEDSAMYFCASSLEQGTGQPQHFGDGTRLSIL.

This sequence joins TRBV28 and TRBJ1-5, with D possibly TRBD1 on 5 matching bases. The CDR3 consists of 16 residues. Germline CDR1 MDHEN, CDR2 SYDVKM. V was clipped by 2 bases and J by 3 bases, with 14 bases between them. In DNA form, the CDR3 reads TGTGCCAGCAGTTTACCCCCTGCAGGGCTCAATCAGCCCCAGCATTTT. Its translation: CASSLPPAGLNQPQHF.

This clone was observed once. The chain has TRBV30 and TRBJ1-3; possibly TRBD1 for D (6 bases). The CDR3 has 14 residues. Germline CDR1 reads GTSNPN; CDR2 reads SVGIG (reference sequence). The V gene lost 1 base and the J gene lost 7 bases, with 14 bases spanning the gap. Here the CDR3 reads CAWSAGNRANTIYF. CDR3 DNA: TGTGCCTGGAGTGCAGGGAACAGGGCGAACACCATATATTTT.

This clone appeared once. The chain couples TRBV18 to TRBJ1-2; perhaps TRBD1 as D (5 bases). The CDR3 loop spans 15 amino acids. Trimming removed 0 bases at V and 3 bases at J, with 11 bases between. The V gene's germline CDR1 is KGHSH and CDR2 LQKENI. The CDR3 bases are TGTGCCAGCTCACCACCGAAGGGGCTCGACTATGGCTACACCTTC. This translates into CASSPPKGLDYGYTF. The variable domain in full, with the rest retrieved from reference TRBV18 and TRBJ1-2, is NAGVMQNPRHLVRRRGQEARLRCSPMKGHSHVYWYRQLPEEGLKFMVYLQKENIIDESGMPKERFSAEFPKEGPSILRIQQVVRGDSAAYFCASSPPKGLDYGYTFGSGTRLTVV.

The V and J genes are TRBV28 and TRBJ2-5; 8 nucleotides agree with TRBD1. V was pared by 6 bases and J by 5 bases, with 8 bases of the junction left unmatched. Germline CDR1 and CDR2: MDHEN and SYDVKM. This CDR3 has 14 residues. This CDR3 is CASSQPGGSETQYF. CDR3 DNA sequence: TGTGCCAGCAGCCAGCCAGGGGGCAGTGAGACCCAGTACTTC.

In regard to this clone: This specimen includes other DNA sequences encoding the same CDR3. V gene TRBV28 combines with J gene TRBJ1-1; D is undetermined. The ends were cut back, 3 bases at V and 10 bases at J, with 9 bases in the middle. Germline V gene data show CDR1 as MDHEN and CDR2 as SYDVKM. The CDR3 is made up of 11 amino acids. The CDR3 loop reads CASSLSQTAFF. The CDR3 DNA is TGTGCCAGCAGTTTGTCACAGACAGCTTTCTTT.

The chain recombines TRBV9 with TRBJ2-7, with 9 bases fitting TRBD1. With 0 bases clipped from V and 9 bases from J, the junction kept 7 bases outside the gene matches. Germline CDR1 reads SGDLS; CDR2 reads YYNGEE. The CDR3 runs 14 residues. The CDR3 nucleotides read TGTGCCAGCAGCGTAGGGGACAGGGACGATTTGCAGTACTTC. Protein sequence: CASSVGDRDDLQYF.

The chain recombines TRBV4-3 with TRBJ1-2; D is ambiguous. The germline gives CDR1 LGHNA, CDR2 YSLEER. Deletions cut 1 base from V and 3 bases from J, with 9 bases between. The CDR3 sequence is 14 residues long. In DNA, the CDR3 is TGCGCCAGCAGCCAAGGGGCCGGGGACTATGGCTACACCTTC. It is translated as CASSQGAGDYGYTF.

CDR3 DNA: TGTGCCAGCAGCTATGACAGGGGGAACTATGGCTACACCTTC. Its protein is CASSYDRGNYGYTF. This rearrangement joins TRBV5-4 to TRBJ1-2; 9 bases map to TRBD1. The CDR3 has 14 amino acids. The J segment lost 2 bases and the V segment lost 3 bases, leaving 2 bases of the junction unmatched. Germline V lookup: CDR1 SGHNT, CDR2 YYREEE (reference sequence). The full variable domain, with the rest looked up from reference TRBV5-4 and TRBJ1-2, is ETGVTQSPTHLIKTRGQQVTLRCSSQSGHNTVSWYQQALGQGPQFIFQYYREEENGRGNFPPRFSGLQFPNYSSELNVNALELDDSALYLCASSYDRGNYGYTFGSGTRLTVV.

The V and J genes are TRBV30 and TRBJ2-4; TRBD1 matches 11 bases. Germline trimming cut 6 bases from V and 13 bases from J; bases unmatched to any gene: 20. The CDR3 has 16 residues. CDR1 is GTSNPN, CDR2 SVGIG, per germline (reference sequence). The CDR3 loop reads CACARVVGQGADDQYF. DNA of the CDR3: TGTGCCTGCGCCAGGGTTGTCGGACAGGGGGCCGATGACCAGTACTTC.

The rearrangement joins TRBV6-5 to TRBJ1-2, with TRBD1 matching over 7 bases. The CDR3 totals 12 residues. Germline V gene data show CDR1 as MNHEY and CDR2 as SVGAGI. V shed 4 bases and J 10 bases; nucleotides not matched to a gene: 6. In nucleotides, the CDR3 is TGTGCCAGCAGTTCGACAGGGTTCTTCTACACCTTC. Amino acids: CASSSTGFFYTF.

The V and J genes are TRBV7-7 and TRBJ1-3, with D uncertain. This CDR3 has 15 residues. In germline, CDR1 is SSHAT, CDR2 FNYEAQ (reference sequence). The V gene lost 5 bases and the J gene lost 1 base, with 12 bases spanning the gap. The CDR3 coding sequence is TGTGCCAGCAGCAGTTCCAGCGGGTCTGGAAACACCATATATTTT. Its protein is CASSSSSGSGNTIYF.

This clone was detected a few times. The V gene is TRBV5-6, the J gene TRBJ2-3; TRBD2 matches 13 bases. Germline V CDR1 and CDR2: SGHDT, YYEEEE. The V and J ends lost 1 base and 6 bases, in that order; junction bases with no gene match: 2. The CDR3 runs to 15 residues. The chain's CDR3 is CASSLLLAGGDTQYF. CDR3 sequence (DNA): TGTGCCAGCAGCTTGCTACTAGCGGGAGGGGATACGCAGTATTTT.

V and J are TRBV30 and TRBJ1-2; D not resolved. The V and J ends lost 2 bases and 0 bases respectively, with 13 bases between them. This CDR3 is 15 amino acids long. Germline assignment: CDR1 GTSNPN and CDR2 SVGIG (reference sequence). In DNA form, the CDR3 reads TGTGCCTGGAGTCGACACGAGTCAGCTAACTATGGCTACACCTTC. Translating gives CAWSRHESANYGYTF.

The DNA of the CDR3 is TGTGCCAGCAGTTTATCCGGGCAGGGGGCGCGCCACTATGGCTACACCTTC. It specifies CASSLSGQGARHYGYTF. The rearrangement links TRBV27 to TRBJ1-2, with 8 bases identical to TRBD1. CDR1 and CDR2 (germline): MNHEY, SMNVEV (reference sequence). Losses at the gene ends were 0 bases for V and 3 bases for J; bases not matched to a gene: 9. The CDR3 is 17 residues long.

The chain recombines TRBV6-1 with TRBJ2-4, with 7 bases identical to TRBD1. The CDR3 runs to 13 residues. CDR1 is MNHNS and CDR2 is SASEGT in the germline V gene. With 4 bases clipped from V and 7 bases from J, the junction kept 4 bases outside the gene matches. Written as DNA, the CDR3 is TGTGCCAGCAGTGGGGCCAGGGGGAACATTCAGTACTTC. It specifies CASSGARGNIQYF.

The chain combines TRBV5-1 with TRBJ1-1; D not certain. The V end was cut by 4 bases, the J end by 4 bases, with 14 bases between. Germline values: CDR1 SGHRS, CDR2 YFSETQ. The CDR3 has 14 residues. The CDR3 loop reads CASSHGGGSTEAFF. Here the CDR3 DNA reads TGCGCCAGCAGCCACGGTGGTGGGAGCACTGAAGCTTTCTTT.